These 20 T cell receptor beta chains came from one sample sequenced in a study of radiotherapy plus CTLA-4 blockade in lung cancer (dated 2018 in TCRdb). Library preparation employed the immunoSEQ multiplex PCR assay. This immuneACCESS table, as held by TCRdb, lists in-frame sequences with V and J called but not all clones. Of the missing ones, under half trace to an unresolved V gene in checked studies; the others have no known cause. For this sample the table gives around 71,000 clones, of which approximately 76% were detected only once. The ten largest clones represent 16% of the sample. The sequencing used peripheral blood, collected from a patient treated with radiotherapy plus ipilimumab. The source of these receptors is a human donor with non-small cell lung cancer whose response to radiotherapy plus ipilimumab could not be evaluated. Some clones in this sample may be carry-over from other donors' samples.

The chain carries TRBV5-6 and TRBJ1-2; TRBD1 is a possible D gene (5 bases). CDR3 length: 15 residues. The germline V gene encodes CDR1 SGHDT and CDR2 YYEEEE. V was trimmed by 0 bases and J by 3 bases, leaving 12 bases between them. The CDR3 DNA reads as TGTGCCAGCAGCTTGGCCATCCAGGGCCACTATGGCTACACCTTC. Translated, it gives CASSLAIQGHYGYTF.

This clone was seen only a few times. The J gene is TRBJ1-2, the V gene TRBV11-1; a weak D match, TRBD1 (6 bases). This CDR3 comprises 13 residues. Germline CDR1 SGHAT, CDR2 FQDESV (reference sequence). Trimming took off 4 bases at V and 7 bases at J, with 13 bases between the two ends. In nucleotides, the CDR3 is TGTGCCAGCAGCTACAGGGAGGGATTTGGCTACACCTTC. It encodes CASSYREGFGYTF.

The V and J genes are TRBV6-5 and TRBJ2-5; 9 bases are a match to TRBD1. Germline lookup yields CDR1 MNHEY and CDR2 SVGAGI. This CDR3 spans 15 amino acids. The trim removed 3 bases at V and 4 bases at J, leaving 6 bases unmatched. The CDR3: CASSYPTGGPETQYF. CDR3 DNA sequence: TGTGCCAGCAGTTATCCTACAGGGGGCCCAGAGACCCAGTACTTC.

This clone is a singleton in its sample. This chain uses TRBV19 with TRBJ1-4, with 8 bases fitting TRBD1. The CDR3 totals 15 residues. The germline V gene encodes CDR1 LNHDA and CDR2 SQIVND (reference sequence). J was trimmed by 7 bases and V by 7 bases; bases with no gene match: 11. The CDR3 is CASTIVTGAGEKLFF. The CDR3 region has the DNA TGTGCCAGTACCATTGTGACAGGGGCTGGTGAAAAACTGTTTTTT.

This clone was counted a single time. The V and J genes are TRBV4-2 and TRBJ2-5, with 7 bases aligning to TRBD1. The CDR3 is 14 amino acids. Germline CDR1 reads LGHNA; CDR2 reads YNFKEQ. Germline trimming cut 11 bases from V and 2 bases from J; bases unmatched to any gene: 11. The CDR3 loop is CASGKGQRQETQYF. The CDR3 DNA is TGTGCCTCAGGGAAGGGACAGAGACAAGAGACCCAGTACTTC.

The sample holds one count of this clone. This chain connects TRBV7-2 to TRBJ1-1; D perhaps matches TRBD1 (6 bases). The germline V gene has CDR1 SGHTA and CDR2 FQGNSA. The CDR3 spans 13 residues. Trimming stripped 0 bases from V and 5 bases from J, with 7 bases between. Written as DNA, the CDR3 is TGTGCCAGCAGCTTAGCGCAGGGGACTGAAGCTTTCTTT. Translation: CASSLAQGTEAFF.

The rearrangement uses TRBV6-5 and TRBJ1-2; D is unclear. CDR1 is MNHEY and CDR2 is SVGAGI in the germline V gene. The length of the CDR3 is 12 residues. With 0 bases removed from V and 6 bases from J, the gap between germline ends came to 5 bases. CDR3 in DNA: TGTGCCAGCAGTTACTCCGGGGATGGCTACACCTTC. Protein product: CASSYSGDGYTF.

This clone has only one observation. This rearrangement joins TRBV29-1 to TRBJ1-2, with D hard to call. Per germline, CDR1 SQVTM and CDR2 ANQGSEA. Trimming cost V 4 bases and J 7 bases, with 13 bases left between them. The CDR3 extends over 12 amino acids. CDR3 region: CSVGDQDSGYTF. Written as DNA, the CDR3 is TGCAGCGTTGGGGATCAGGACTCTGGCTACACCTTC. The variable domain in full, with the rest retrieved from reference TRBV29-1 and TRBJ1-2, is SAVISQKPSRDICQRGTSLTIQCQVDSQVTMMFWYRQQPGQSLTLIATANQGSEATYESGFVIDKFPISRPNLTFSTLTVSNMSPEDSSIYLCSVGDQDSGYTFGSGTRLTVV.

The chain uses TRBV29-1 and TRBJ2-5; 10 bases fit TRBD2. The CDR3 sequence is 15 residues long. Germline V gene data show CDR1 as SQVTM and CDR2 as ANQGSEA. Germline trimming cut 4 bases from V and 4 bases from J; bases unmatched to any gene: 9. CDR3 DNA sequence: TGCAGCGTTGCCACCGGACTAGCGGATGTAGAGACCCAGTACTTC. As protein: CSVATGLADVETQYF.

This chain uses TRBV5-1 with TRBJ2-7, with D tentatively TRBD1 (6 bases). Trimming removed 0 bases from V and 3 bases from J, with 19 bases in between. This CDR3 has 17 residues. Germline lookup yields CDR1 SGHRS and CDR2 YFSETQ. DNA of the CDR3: TGCGCCAGCAGCTTGGCGCCGGCCCAGGGGAAACACTACGAGCAGTACTTC. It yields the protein CASSLAPAQGKHYEQYF.

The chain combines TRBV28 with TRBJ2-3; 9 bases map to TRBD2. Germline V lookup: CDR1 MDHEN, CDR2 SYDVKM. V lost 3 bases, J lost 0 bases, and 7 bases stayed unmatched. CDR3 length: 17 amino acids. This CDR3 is CASSFQGAGGSTDTQYF. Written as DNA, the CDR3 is TGTGCCAGCAGTTTTCAAGGGGCGGGGGGGAGCACAGATACGCAGTATTTT.

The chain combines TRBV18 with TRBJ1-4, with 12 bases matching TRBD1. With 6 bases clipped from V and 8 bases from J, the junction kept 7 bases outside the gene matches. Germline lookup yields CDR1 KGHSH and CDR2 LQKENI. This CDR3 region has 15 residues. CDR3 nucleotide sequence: TGTGCCAGCTCGCGTCCCGGGACAGGGGGCGAAAAACTGTTTTTT. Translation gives CASSRPGTGGEKLFF.

CDR3 sequence: CASRIRIQNTEAFF. Written as DNA, the CDR3 is TGTGCCAGCAGGATCAGGATTCAGAACACTGAAGCTTTCTTT. The chain couples TRBV6-5 to TRBJ1-1; D not certain. The CDR3 runs 14 residues. V was pared by 6 bases and J by 1 base, with 12 bases between. The V gene's germline CDR1 is MNHEY and CDR2 SVGAGI.

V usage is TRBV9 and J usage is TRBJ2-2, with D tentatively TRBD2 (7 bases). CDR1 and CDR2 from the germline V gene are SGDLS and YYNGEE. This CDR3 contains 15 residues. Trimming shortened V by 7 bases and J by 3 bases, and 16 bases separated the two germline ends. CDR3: CASPDGGQDTGELFF. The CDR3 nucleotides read TGTGCCAGCCCTGACGGGGGGCAGGACACCGGGGAGCTGTTTTTT.

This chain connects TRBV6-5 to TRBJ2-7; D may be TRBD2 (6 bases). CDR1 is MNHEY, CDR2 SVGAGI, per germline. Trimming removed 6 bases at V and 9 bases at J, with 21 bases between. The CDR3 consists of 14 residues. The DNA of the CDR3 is TGTGCCAGCAGGCCTGAGGAGGGGTGGCGGGGGCAGTACTTC. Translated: CASRPEEGWRGQYF.

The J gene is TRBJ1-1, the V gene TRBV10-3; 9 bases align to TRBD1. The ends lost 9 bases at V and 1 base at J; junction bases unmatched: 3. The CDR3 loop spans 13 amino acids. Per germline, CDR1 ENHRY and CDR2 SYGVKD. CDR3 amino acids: CAIGTGTNTEAFF. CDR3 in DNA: TGTGCCATAGGGACAGGGACGAACACTGAAGCTTTCTTT.

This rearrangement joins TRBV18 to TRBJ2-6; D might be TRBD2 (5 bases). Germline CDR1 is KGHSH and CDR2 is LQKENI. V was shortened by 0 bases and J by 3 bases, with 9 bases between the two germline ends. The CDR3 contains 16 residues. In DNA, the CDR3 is TGTGCCAGCTCACCACCACGAGGGATTGGGGCCAACGTCCTGACTTTC. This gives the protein CASSPPRGIGANVLTF. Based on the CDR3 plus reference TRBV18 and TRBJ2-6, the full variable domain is NAGVMQNPRHLVRRRGQEARLRCSPMKGHSHVYWYRQLPEEGLKFMVYLQKENIIDESGMPKERFSAEFPKEGPSILRIQQVVRGDSAAYFCASSPPRGIGANVLTFGAGSRLTVL.

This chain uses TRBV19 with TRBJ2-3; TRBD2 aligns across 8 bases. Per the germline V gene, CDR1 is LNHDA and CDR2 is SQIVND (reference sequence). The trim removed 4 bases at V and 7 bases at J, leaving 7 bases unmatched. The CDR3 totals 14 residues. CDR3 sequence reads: CASSKRGNWNTQYF. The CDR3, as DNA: TGTGCCAGTAGTAAGCGGGGGAATTGGAATACGCAGTATTTT.

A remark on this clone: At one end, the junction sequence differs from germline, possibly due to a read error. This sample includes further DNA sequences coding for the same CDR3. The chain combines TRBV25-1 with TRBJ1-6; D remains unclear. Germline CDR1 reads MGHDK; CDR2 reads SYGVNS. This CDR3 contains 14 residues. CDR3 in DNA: TGTGCCAGCAGTGAATTGAGGAATAATTCCCCCCTCCACTTT. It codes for CASSELRNNSPLHF.

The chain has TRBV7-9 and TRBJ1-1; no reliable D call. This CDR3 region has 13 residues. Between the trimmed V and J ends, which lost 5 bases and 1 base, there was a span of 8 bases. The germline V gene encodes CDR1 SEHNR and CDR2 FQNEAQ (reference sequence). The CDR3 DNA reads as TGTGCCAGCAGCCCCATCCCGAACACTGAAGCTTTCTTT. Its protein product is CASSPIPNTEAFF.